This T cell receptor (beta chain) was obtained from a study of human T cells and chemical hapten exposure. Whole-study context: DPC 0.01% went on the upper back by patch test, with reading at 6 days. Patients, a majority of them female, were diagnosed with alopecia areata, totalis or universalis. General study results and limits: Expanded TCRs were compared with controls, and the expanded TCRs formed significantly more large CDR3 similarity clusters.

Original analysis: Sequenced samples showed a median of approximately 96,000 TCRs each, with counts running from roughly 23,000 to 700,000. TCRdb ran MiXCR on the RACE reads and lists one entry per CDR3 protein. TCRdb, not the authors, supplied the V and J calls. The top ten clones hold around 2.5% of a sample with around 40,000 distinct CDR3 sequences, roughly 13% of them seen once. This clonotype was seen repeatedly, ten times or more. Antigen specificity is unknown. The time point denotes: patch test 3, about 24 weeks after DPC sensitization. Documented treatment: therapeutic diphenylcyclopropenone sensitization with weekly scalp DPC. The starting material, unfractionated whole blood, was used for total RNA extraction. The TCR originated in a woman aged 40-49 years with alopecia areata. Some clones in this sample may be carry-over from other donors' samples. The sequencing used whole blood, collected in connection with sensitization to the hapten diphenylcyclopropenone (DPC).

CDR3 in DNA: TGTGCCAGCAGCCCCGAGTCGGGACACTCCTACGAGCAGTACTTC. Amino acids: CASSPESGHSYEQYF. The V call is TRBV11-3, the J call TRBJ2-7, with TRBD1 as a possible D gene (6 bases). Germline CDR1 is SGHNT and CDR2 is YENEEA. CDR3 length: 15 amino acids. The ends were cut back, 5 bases at V and 0 bases at J, with 14 bases in the middle.